The present T cell receptor beta chain was sequenced within a study of OX40 agonist ivuxolimab in advanced cancers. Study results and limitations: The antigens recognized by the expanded peripheral T cells, that is their antigen specificity, were not determined. At 0.1 to 3.0 mg/kg and by week 6, CD4+ and CD8+ T cells in the blood had expanded clonally.

In the case of this clone: Its antigen remains unknown.

Sequencing was performed with immunoSEQ multiplex PCR; in TCRdb, only in-frame clones are kept and a portion is missing. The data hold 60,000 to 75,000 clones, with more than 75% observed a single time. Germline V lookup: CDR1 MDHEN, CDR2 SYDVKM. This CDR3 contains 14 residues. Trimming stripped 1 base from V and 2 bases from J, with 7 bases between. The sampling schedule covered blood at baseline, cycle 4 day 1, and cycle 7 day 1. This clonotype originated in an adult with an advanced solid tumor such as melanoma, head and neck, liver or kidney cancer. Material: CD4+ or CD8+ T cells sorted from blood, obtained in a trial of the OX40 agonist ivuxolimab. The genes are TRBV28 and TRBJ2-3; D is unresolved. CDR3 protein: CASSLFPNTDTQYF. In DNA form, the CDR3 reads TGTGCCAGCAGTTTATTCCCCAACACAGATACGCAGTATTTT.